The entry below gives a single TCR beta chain sequence along with its context. Its specificity is not known. After autologous stem cell transplantation all patients relapsed, and prior brentuximab vedotin exposure differed between cohorts. Relapsed/refractory classical Hodgkin lymphoma patients had complete, partial or progressive responses. These data originate in a study of PD-1 blockade in classical Hodgkin lymphoma. Study-wide results and limits: Possibly reflecting disease activity or prior therapy, repertoire differences have causes that remain undefined. Compared with baseline, CD4+ but not CD8+ TCR diversity had risen significantly by C4D1. Reported findings placed baseline TCR diversity lower in newly diagnosed patients (compared with healthy donors).

V lost 5 bases to trimming and J lost 6 bases, with 15 bases between them. Germline CDR1 SGHRS, CDR2 YFSETQ. The CDR3 covers 14 residues. Some clones are missing from TCRdb's copy, which holds only in-frame ones; the method was immunoSEQ multiplex PCR. The top ten hold approximately 11% of the sample, which has 43,000 or so clones, over 70% seen once. The V call is TRBV5-1, the J call TRBJ2-1, with D unresolved. The sequencing here drew on peripheral blood mononuclear cells (PBMCs), taken at baseline. The sequence came from a human donor with classical Hodgkin lymphoma. The CDR3 protein is CASSRPPPSNEQFF. The CDR3 DNA follows: TGCGCCAGCAGTAGACCCCCACCGAGCAATGAGCAGTTCTTC.